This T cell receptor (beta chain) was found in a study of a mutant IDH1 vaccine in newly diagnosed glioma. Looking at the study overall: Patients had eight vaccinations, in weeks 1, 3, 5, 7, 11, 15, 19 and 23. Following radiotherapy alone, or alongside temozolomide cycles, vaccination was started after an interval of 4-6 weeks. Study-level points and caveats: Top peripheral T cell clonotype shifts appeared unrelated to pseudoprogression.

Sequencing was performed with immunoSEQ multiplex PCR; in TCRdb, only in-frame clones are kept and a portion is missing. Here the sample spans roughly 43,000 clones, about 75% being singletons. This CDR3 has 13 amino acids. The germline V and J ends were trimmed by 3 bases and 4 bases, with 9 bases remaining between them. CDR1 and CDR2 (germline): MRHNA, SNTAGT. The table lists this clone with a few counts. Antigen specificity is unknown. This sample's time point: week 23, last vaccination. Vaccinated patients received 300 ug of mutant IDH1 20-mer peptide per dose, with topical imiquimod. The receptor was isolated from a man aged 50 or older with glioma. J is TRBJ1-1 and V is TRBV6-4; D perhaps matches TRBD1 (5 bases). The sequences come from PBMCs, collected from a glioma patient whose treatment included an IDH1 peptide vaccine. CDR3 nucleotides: TGTGCCAGCAGTGAAGGGGCCGGCACTGAAGCTTTCTTT. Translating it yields CASSEGAGTEAFF.